A selection of T cell receptor beta chains follows, all from one sample in a study of cytomegalovirus exposure and HLA in healthy donors. Some clones are missing from TCRdb's copy, which holds only in-frame ones; the method was immunoSEQ multiplex PCR. The data show tens of thousands of clones, roughly 70% seen once. The sequenced material came from PBMCs. All receptors derive from a woman between 50 and 59 years old in good health and CMV-seropositive. Both conserved end residues are part of each CDR3. A D gene is named only where the DNA matches it firmly. Where a row states a size, it is once, few, many or the class of an expanded clone; other rows omit it.

TRBJ2-7	once	TRBV27	-	TGTGCCAGCAGTCTAACGTCTGGACTCACGAACTCGAGCGTGCAGTACTTC	CASSLTSGLTNSSVQYF
TRBJ2-7	-	TRBV5-4	TRBD2	TGTGCCAGCAGCTCCGGGGGGACGGCCAGCTCCTACGAGCAGTACTTC	CASSSGGTASSYEQYF
TRBJ2-1	-	TRBV10-3	TRBD2	TGTGCCAGCCAGACTAGCGGGCCTTACAATGAGCAGTTCTTC	CASQTSGPYNEQFF
TRBJ2-2	-	TRBV18	-	TGTGCCAGCTCTAATGAGCTATCTCTTGCCGGGGAGCTGTTTTTT	CASSNELSLAGELFF
TRBJ1-1	-	TRBV1	-	TGCACCAGCAGCCTTCAGGGGGAAAAAACTGAAGCTTTCTTT	CTSSLQGEKTEAFF
TRBJ1-2	-	TRBV28	-	TGTGCCAGCAGCCTCAGGGCGGCTAACTATGGCTACACCTTC	CASSLRAANYGYTF
TRBJ1-1	-	TRBV19	TRBD1	TGTGCCAGTAGTCCGGGACAGGGGGCGACTGAAGCTTTCTTT	CASSPGQGATEAFF
TRBJ2-3	-	TRBV18	TRBD1	TGTGCCAGCTCAATCACAGGGGGTACCACAGATACGCAGTATTTT	CASSITGGTTDTQYF
TRBJ2-3	-	TRBV10-3	TRBD2	TGTGCCATCAGTGAGTCGACTAGCGGGACAGATACGCAGTATTTT	CAISESTSGTDTQYF
TRBJ2-5	-	TRBV18	-	TGTGCCAGCTCAAACAGCGAGACCCAGTACTTC	CASSNSETQYF
TRBJ1-3	-	TRBV19	-	TGTGCCAGTAGTATAGGAGAATCTGGAAACACCATATATTTT	CASSIGESGNTIYF
TRBJ2-7	few	TRBV2	TRBD2	TGTGCCAGCAGTGAGGTTATAGCGGGATCGAGCTCCTACGAGCAGTACTTC	CASSEVIAGSSSYEQYF
TRBJ1-2	-	TRBV28	TRBD1	TGTGCCAGCAGTTCGGGACAGGGGAGCTATGGCTACACCTTC	CASSSGQGSYGYTF
TRBJ2-7	few	TRBV28	-	TGTGCCAGCAGCCCTCCCTCCTTGGAGCAGTACTTC	CASSPPSLEQYF
TRBJ1-1	-	TRBV25-1	-	TGTGCCAGCAGCCCAACGGGGATCATGAACACTGAAGCTTTCTTT	CASSPTGIMNTEAFF
TRBJ2-1	once	TRBV19	-	TGTGCCAGTAGGAAAATAGCTTCCGACAATGAGCAGTTCTTC	CASRKIASDNEQFF
TRBJ2-1	-	TRBV29-1	-	TGCAGCGCCTCATTCGGCGGGAATGAGCAGTTCTTC	CSASFGGNEQFF
TRBJ1-1	-	TRBV19	-	TGTGCCAGTAGTATTCGGGACACTGAAGCTTTCTTT	CASSIRDTEAFF
TRBJ1-3	once	TRBV27	-	TGTGCCAGCAGTTTCAGGACTGGAAACACCATATATTTT	CASSFRTGNTIYF
TRBJ2-6	-	TRBV6-5	-	TGTGCCAGCAGTTACTCGATGAGCTCTGGGGCCAACGTCCTGGCTTTC	CASSYSMSSGANVLAF
TRBJ2-2	-	TRBV30	-	TGTGCCTGGAGTGGGATCCGGGACACTAACACCGGGGAGCTGTTTTTT	CAWSGIRDTNTGELFF
TRBJ2-7	-	TRBV28	-	TGTGCCAGCAGTTCTACAGGGGAGCAGTACTTC	CASSSTGEQYF
TRBJ1-2	-	TRBV4-2	-	TGTGCCAGCAGCCCAGCGGAAGGGCCCAACTATGGCTACACCTTC	CASSPAEGPNYGYTF
TRBJ2-1	medium-sized	TRBV7-9	TRBD2	TGTGCCAGCAGCCCCTACGCGGGGGACCACAATGAGCAGTTCTTC	CASSPYAGDHNEQFF
TRBJ2-2	-	TRBV27	-	TGTGCCAGCAGTTTTCGTTTGAGTTCCCCCTTGGCCGGGGAGCTGTTTTTT	CASSFRLSSPLAGELFF
TRBJ2-5	once	TRBV18	TRBD1	TGTGCCAGCTCCCGGGACAGGGGATGGGAGACCCAGTACTTC	CASSRDRGWETQYF
TRBJ2-3	-	TRBV7-8	-	TGTGCCAGCAGCTTCCAGGACTGGCCCAGGCACACAGATACGCAGTATTTT	CASSFQDWPRHTDTQYF
TRBJ2-1	few	TRBV5-6	-	TGTGCCAGCAGCTTGGTCAGTGAGCAGTTCTTC	CASSLVSEQFF
TRBJ2-2	-	TRBV5-4	-	TGTGCCAGCAGCTCCCAGACAACCGGGGAGCTGTTTTTT	CASSSQTTGELFF
TRBJ1-1	few	TRBV5-1	-	TGCGCCAGCAGCCCGTCTACAGGAACTGAAGCTTTCTTT	CASSPSTGTEAFF
TRBJ2-1	-	TRBV6-6	TRBD2	TGTGCCAGCAGCCCGACTAGCCAACGTAATGAGCAGTTCTTC	CASSPTSQRNEQFF
TRBJ1-2	-	TRBV14	-	TGTGCCAGCAGCCAAGATAGGACAGAGCTTAACTATGGCTACACCTTC	CASSQDRTELNYGYTF
TRBJ1-1	-	TRBV29-1	-	TGCAGCGTCCGCCACGGGTTGAACACTGAAGCTTTCTTT	CSVRHGLNTEAFF
TRBJ1-5	-	TRBV6-1	TRBD1	TGTGCCAGCGGAGGACAGGGGGCGGGAGGACCCCAGCATTTT	CASGGQGAGGPQHF
TRBJ2-7	-	TRBV11-2	-	TGTGCCAGCAGCCGTGACAGACTCCGGGAGCAGTACTTC	CASSRDRLREQYF
TRBJ1-4	-	TRBV2	TRBD1	TGTGCCAGCAGTAACAGGGGGGGAAGAGAAAAACTGTTTTTT	CASSNRGGREKLFF
TRBJ1-1	-	TRBV11-2	-	TGTGCCAGCAGCTTAATCCCAGGGTGGGACACTGAAGCTTTCTTT	CASSLIPGWDTEAFF
TRBJ1-1	few	TRBV29-1	TRBD1	TGCAGCGTCGCACAGGGGCTTGAAACTGAAGCTTTCTTT	CSVAQGLETEAFF
TRBJ1-4	-	TRBV7-3	-	TGTGCCAGCAGCTTTGGGCCAAGCCTTAATGAAAAACTGTTTTTT	CASSFGPSLNEKLFF
TRBJ2-3	-	TRBV18	TRBD2	TGTGCCAGCTCACCACGGGCTAGCGGCGCCACAGATACGCAGTATTTT	CASSPRASGATDTQYF
TRBJ2-5	-	TRBV9	TRBD2	TGTGCCAGCAGCGCGAGCGGGGTCCGGGAGACCCAGTACTTC	CASSASGVRETQYF
TRBJ1-4	medium-sized	TRBV4-2	-	TGTGCCAGCAGCCCTAGACAGGAGAATGAAAAACTGTTTTTT	CASSPRQENEKLFF
TRBJ2-2	few	TRBV2	TRBD1	TGTGCCAGCAGTTCCCAGGGGGCGACCGGGGAGCTGTTTTTT	CASSSQGATGELFF
TRBJ2-1	-	TRBV2	TRBD2	TGTGCCAGCAGGAGGAGGGCTAGCGGGGGGCCTTCCTACAATGAGCAGTTCTTC	CASRRRASGGPSYNEQFF
TRBJ2-1	few	TRBV13	TRBD2	TGTGCCAGCAGCACTGGGACTAGCGGGAATTCCTACAATGAGCAGTTCTTC	CASSTGTSGNSYNEQFF
TRBJ1-1	-	TRBV15	-	TGTGCCACCAGCAGAGAATGGGGGGGTGGGACTGAAGCTTTCTTT	CATSREWGGGTEAFF
TRBJ2-1	-	TRBV7-9	-	TGTTCCAGCAGCTTAGTCGAGAATGAGCAGTTCTTC	CSSSLVENEQFF
TRBJ1-1	few	TRBV15	TRBD1	TGTGCCACCAGCAGAGGGGGAATGACAGGGGCTAGTAACACTGAAGCTTTCTTT	CATSRGGMTGASNTEAFF
TRBJ1-5	-	TRBV19	TRBD1	TGTGCCAGTAGTACCCGGGACAGAATCATCAAGCAGCCCCAGCATTTT	CASSTRDRIIKQPQHF
TRBJ1-1	-	TRBV7-2	-	TGTGCCAGCAGCTTAGAGGGACAAAGGAACACTGAAGCTTTCTTT	CASSLEGQRNTEAFF
TRBJ1-6	-	TRBV6-5	-	TGTGCCAGCAGTTACGTCACCGGGTCACCCCTCCACTTT	CASSYVTGSPLHF
TRBJ1-2	-	TRBV25-1	TRBD1	TGTGCCAGCAGTGATCCGGCAGGGGGCAACTATGGCTACACCTTC	CASSDPAGGNYGYTF
TRBJ2-1	-	TRBV5-1	-	TGCGCCAGCAGCTTGGCGCCTAGCGCTAACAATGAGCAGTTCTTC	CASSLAPSANNEQFF
TRBJ2-1	few	TRBV4-3	-	TGCGCCAGCAGCCAAGAGGCATCTAGCTCCTACAATGAGCAGTTCTTC	CASSQEASSSYNEQFF
TRBJ2-1	-	TRBV18	TRBD2	TGTGCCAGCTCACCTAGGACTAGCGGGTACAATGAGCAGTTCTTC	CASSPRTSGYNEQFF
TRBJ1-2	-	TRBV27	TRBD1	TGTGCCAGCAGTCCGGACAGGGCCTCCCGCTACACCTTC	CASSPDRASRYTF
TRBJ2-3	medium-sized	TRBV6-4	TRBD2	TGTGCCAGCAGTGCTTCTAGCGGGGGGGCAGATACGCAGTATTTT	CASSASSGGADTQYF
TRBJ2-1	-	TRBV5-4	TRBD1	TGTGCCAGCAGACGGACAGGGTACAATGAGCAGTTCTTC	CASRRTGYNEQFF
TRBJ2-6	-	TRBV4-3	-	TGCGCCAGCAGCCAAGATTCTCTGGGGGCATCGTCTGGGGCCAACGTCCTGACTTTC	CASSQDSLGASSGANVLTF